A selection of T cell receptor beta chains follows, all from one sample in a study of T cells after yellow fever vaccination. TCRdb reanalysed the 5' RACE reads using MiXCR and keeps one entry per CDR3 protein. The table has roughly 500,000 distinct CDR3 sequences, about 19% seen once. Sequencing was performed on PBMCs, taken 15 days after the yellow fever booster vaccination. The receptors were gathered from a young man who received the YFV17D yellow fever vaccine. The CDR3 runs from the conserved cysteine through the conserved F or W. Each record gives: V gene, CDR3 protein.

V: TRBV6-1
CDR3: CASSVGQGRWQPQHF

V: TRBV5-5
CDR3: CASSPDPGANVLTF

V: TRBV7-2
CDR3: CASSVMRGLRETQYF

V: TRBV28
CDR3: CASSRSYNSPLHF

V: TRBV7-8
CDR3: CASSLEGLAGELFF

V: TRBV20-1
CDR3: CSARARGTSGGQDTQYF

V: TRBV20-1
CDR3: CSATSGSTDTQYF

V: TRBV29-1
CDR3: CSVARESDQPQHF

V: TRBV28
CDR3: CASSWREGRTYEQYF

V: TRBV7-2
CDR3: CASRKDLETQYF

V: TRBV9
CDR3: CASSVSQNTDTQYF

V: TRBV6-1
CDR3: CASQTSPAYEQYF

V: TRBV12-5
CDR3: CASGLVRNEQFF

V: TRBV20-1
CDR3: CSAEREVRETQYF

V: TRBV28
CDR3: CASSPISTGANVLTF

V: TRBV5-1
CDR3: CASSLSGGGGYEQYF

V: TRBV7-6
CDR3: CASSPGTRFSTDTQYF

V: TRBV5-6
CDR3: CASSDGTTSDTQYF

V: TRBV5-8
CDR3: CASSFGKNTEAFF

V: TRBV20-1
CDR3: CRAVSYNEQFF